This entry is about one TCR beta chain. The CDR3 extends over 15 amino acids. Germline V gene data show CDR1 as LGHNA and CDR2 as YNFKEQ. V shed 1 base and J 3 bases; nucleotides not matched to a gene: 1. This sample is part of a study of blood T cell repertoires in COVID-19. Study-wide background: T cells, B-cell-depleted T cells, or PBMCs provided the cDNA or gDNA that served as material.

Methods used by the authors: Nucleated cell number was recorded as an estimate derived from reference gene primer amplification. Repertoires were generated with immunoSEQ multiplex PCR, while TCRdb's copy carries only in-frame clones and drops some. The V and J calls and clone size are taken from that table; D and trimming were inferred from the DNA. The sample carries roughly 150,000 clones, 76% recorded once. V usage is TRBV4-2 and J usage is TRBJ2-1; 9 bases are shared with TRBD2. This sequence originates from a woman older than 75 with acute or convalescent COVID-19. What was sequenced was peripheral blood. CDR3 protein: CASSQGRGGYNEQFF. CDR3 DNA: TGTGCCAGCAGCCAAGGGCGGGGGGGCTACAATGAGCAGTTCTTC.